One TCR beta chain is described in this entry. This clone was seen just once. Its antigen is currently not known. There are no base qualities to consult, and no much larger clone falls within one base. Each sample was amplified in two independent genomic DNA replicates, using roughly 0.51 ug for blood and about 1.5 ug for tumor or normal breast. TCRB sequencing of genomic DNA was carried out with the ImmunoSeq Intro kit according to the manufacturer's instructions. Multiplex PCR ran approximately 34 cycles with proprietary primers and spike-in control sequences for absolute quantification. Single-end 150-bp reads were used to sequence an 87-bp fragment covering the CDR3 and the flanking V and J genes. Seven samples, each with two replicates, were multiplexed per lane of an Illumina MiSeq using version 3.0 chemistry. Per the original workflow: Raw data were processed with the vendor's proprietary pipeline, and both replicates were merged into a single result per sample. To define clonotypes, the study grouped productive rearrangements that shared the V-gene family, CDR3 amino acid sequence and J-gene segment. Clonality was calculated as 1 minus the normalized Shannon entropy (Pielou evenness) of TCRB abundances. T cell density was estimated by dividing total templates by the number of input cells inferred from the DNA input amount. Recon, run with its default parameters, was used to estimate overall repertoire diversity and clonality. Clonotypes with over 0.1% abundance in tumor and at least 32-fold higher abundance in tumor than in normal breast were defined as tumor-enriched. This is the immuneACCESS table as TCRdb keeps it, with only in-frame sequences that have V and J called. A part of the clones is gone; compared with another copy, unresolved V genes explain less than half, and the rest is unexplained. The V and J calls and clone size are taken from that table; D and trimming were inferred from the DNA. In all, the sample holds about 25,000 clones, and roughly 67% of those were seen once. Just under 10% of the sample is held by the ten biggest clonotypes.

This entry belongs to a study of early stage breast cancer tumors (dated by TCRdb to the late 2010s). With respect to the entire study: Of the 15 to 20 invasive breast tumors, about a dozen were found to be estrogen receptor-positive, progesterone receptor-positive and HER2-negative. Of the roughly 12 ER+/PR+/HER2- tumors, eight were classified as invasive ductal carcinomas and four as invasive lobular carcinomas. A read coverage of roughly 10-fold per sample was achieved on average. A total of around 3 million templates, representing 850,000 to 1,400,000 unique clonotypes, were detected across all samples.

As encoded in the germline V gene (reference sequence), CDR1 is SEHNR while CDR2 is FQNEAQ. The CDR3, from cysteine to phenylalanine, totals 15 residues. Only the CDR3 part of the read is kept: 45 bases, read in frame from the first base. V loses 4 bases, J loses 2 bases, and the germline ends lie 11 bases apart. Dicing about 17-55 mg of tumor tissue typically gave a DNA yield of more than 3 ug. The study profiled bulk TCR beta-chain repertoires in matched peripheral blood, tumor and adjacent normal breast tissue taken from fewer than 20 patients with early-stage breast cancer. After resection, tumor tissue identified by eye was cut out and put into prechilled RNAlater. Tumor tissue (about 20-55 mg) was diced and then homogenized with a TissueLyser II in RLTplus buffer containing beta-mercaptoethanol and antifoaming agent. The Qiagen AllPrep DNA/RNA Mini kit was used to extract genomic DNA. Paper-wide results and their limitations: Compared with adjacent normal breast tissue, tumors had about 2.5-fold higher T cell density and higher clonality. Chain pairing and functional markers such as CD4, CD8 and FOXP3 were not captured by bulk genomic DNA sequencing of unsorted cells. Greater similarity was observed between blood and normal breast repertoires than between blood and tumor repertoires, and tumor was distinguished from normal in about 85% of the 16 patients when each tissue was compared with blood. Because the cohort was small, analysis by tumor subtype was not possible. Enriched TCRB sequences shared across patients were found to be mostly commonly generated sequences that were unlikely to play an important role in the tumor microenvironment.

The clonotype originates from a person aged 55-75 years with breast cancer. Recombination joined TRBV7-9 with TRBJ1-4; D gene: possibly TRBD1, on 6 matching bases. Material for sequencing was breast tumor tissue. The encoded CDR3 is CASSSTGFTNEKLFF. The nucleotide sequence reads as follows: TGTGCCAGCAGCTCAACAGGGTTTACTAATGAAAAACTGTTTTTT.